This TCR beta chain was profiled in a study of vaccination effects on CD4 cells after COVID-19. Comments on this clone: Its antigen is currently unknown.

Profiled with immunoSEQ multiplex PCR; TCRdb holds only in-frame clones, not every one. The sample lists around 60,000 clones, around three quarters occurring once. Upon completion of under eleven days in culture, CD4+ T cells were isolated. A half-volume exchange with IL-2 medium occurred on days 3 and 7. Sequencing was performed on CD4+ T cells from PBMCs cultured without peptide, taken before COVID-19 vaccination. The TCR was taken from a human donor who received a COVID-19 vaccine.

The CDR3 protein is CASNLLGGRAEFF. The CDR3 nucleotides read TGTGCCAGCAACCTTCTCGGGGGCAGGGCGGAGTTCTTC. The chain uses TRBV7-8 and TRBJ2-1; D is perhaps TRBD1 or TRBD2 (6 bases each). Germline values: CDR1 SGHVS, CDR2 FQNEAQ. Trimming removed 7 bases at V and 14 bases at J, with 21 bases between. CDR3 size: 13 residues.